The 10 T cell receptor beta chains in this list originate from one sample, sequenced in a study of a mutant IDH1 vaccine in newly diagnosed glioma. What these receptors recognize is not known. TCRdb keeps only in-frame clones here, not all; method: immunoSEQ multiplex PCR. The repertoire holds 55,000 to 65,000 clones, with around 80% as singletons. Specified time point: week 11, during vaccination. Doses comprised 300 ug of mutant IDH1 20-mer peptide each, plus topical imiquimod. Material: PBMCs, obtained from a glioma patient whose treatment included an IDH1 peptide vaccine. Receptors were obtained from a man aged 30 to 45 with glioma.

This clone was detected a few times. The V call is TRBV4-2, the J call TRBJ1-5; 9 bases match TRBD1. This CDR3 is built from 15 residues. V lost 2 bases and J lost 5; bases outside the gene matches: 4. Germline CDR1 and CDR2: LGHNA and YNFKEQ. Written as DNA, the CDR3 is TGTGCCAGCAGCCAAAGGGACAGGGTTGATCAGCCCCAGCATTTT. Translation gives CASSQRDRVDQPQHF.

This chain connects TRBV5-1 to TRBJ2-1; D gene unclear. The CDR3 is 13 amino acids. V was shortened by 0 bases and J by 2 bases, with 3 bases between the two germline ends. Germline assignment: CDR1 SGHRS and CDR2 YFSETQ. CDR3 coding DNA: TGCGCCAGCAGCTTGGCGACCTACAATGAGCAGTTCTTC. Encoded protein: CASSLATYNEQFF.

This rearrangement joins TRBV2 to TRBJ2-7; TRBD1 or TRBD2 may be the D gene (6 bases each). Trimming removed 2 bases at V and 7 bases at J, with 21 bases between. The length of the CDR3 is 16 residues. CDR1 SNHLY and CDR2 FYNNEI come from the germline V gene. The CDR3 region has the DNA TGTGCCAGCAGTGAATTGGGGGGCCCGTTGGTACGGGAGCAGTACTTC. It yields the protein CASSELGGPLVREQYF.

The chain has TRBV11-1 and TRBJ2-1; TRBD1 matches 10 bases. Germline V gene lookup returns CDR1 SGHAT and CDR2 FQDESV (reference sequence). The CDR3 totals 14 residues. Unmatched junction bases numbered 4, after V lost 3 bases and J lost 8 bases. In DNA form, the CDR3 reads TGTGCCAGCAGCTTGGGACAGGGGAACGATGAGCAGTTCTTC. This translates into CASSLGQGNDEQFF.

This chain uses TRBV18 with TRBJ1-2; D is unresolved. The CDR3 has 14 residues. Germline assignment: CDR1 KGHSH and CDR2 LQKENI. V gave up 3 bases and J gave up 4 bases, with 12 bases separating them. DNA for the CDR3: TGTGCCAGCTCACCCGACCCGGAATCCTATGGCTACACCTTC. Translated: CASSPDPESYGYTF.

The V call is TRBV12-5, the J call TRBJ1-2; D might be TRBD1 (5 bases). Between the trimmed V and J ends, which lost 1 base and 4 bases, there was a span of 22 bases. The germline V gene encodes CDR1 LGHNT and CDR2 FRNRAP. The CDR3 totals 18 residues. The CDR3 protein is CASGLGSGLTNSLYGYTF. The CDR3 DNA is TGTGCTAGTGGTTTGGGATCAGGGCTAACCAACTCCCTCTATGGCTACACCTTC.

This chain joins TRBV7-9 and TRBJ1-2; 10 bases fit TRBD1. V shed 5 bases and J 3 bases; nucleotides not matched to a gene: 3. The CDR3 is made up of 14 amino acids. In germline, CDR1 is SEHNR, CDR2 FQNEAQ (reference sequence). For the CDR3, the DNA is TGTGCCAGCAGCCCAGGGACAGGGGACTATGGCTACACCTTC. Translating it yields CASSPGTGDYGYTF.

The genes are TRBV28 and TRBJ1-1, with 7 bases matching TRBD1. J lost 7 bases, V lost 2 bases, and 4 bases had no gene match. CDR1 MDHEN and CDR2 SYDVKM come from the germline V gene. CDR3 length: 13 amino acids. The CDR3 sequence: CASSLRDSSEAFF. In DNA form, the CDR3 reads TGTGCCAGCAGTTTAAGGGACAGTAGTGAAGCTTTCTTT.

This clone was counted between two and nine times. The chain combines TRBV10-3 with TRBJ1-1, with D perhaps TRBD1 (6 bases). The V end was cut by 0 bases, the J end by 1 base, with 9 bases between. The CDR3 loop spans 15 amino acids. Germline assignment: CDR1 ENHRY and CDR2 SYGVKD. CDR3 bases: TGTGCCATCAGTGAGTCGGGGGCCGCGAACACTGAAGCTTTCTTT. Translating it yields CAISESGAANTEAFF.

The gene calls are TRBV4-2 and TRBJ1-4; the D gene is possibly TRBD1 (5 bases). Germline CDR1 and CDR2: LGHNA and YNFKEQ. V dropped 1 base and J dropped 11 bases, with 17 bases sitting between them. The CDR3 is 15 residues long. In DNA form, the CDR3 reads TGTGCCAGCAGCCAAGTTTACGGGGGGGACGTCAAACTGTTTTTT. Translation: CASSQVYGGDVKLFF.